The following is a T cell receptor beta chain sequence with its context. What it binds is unknown. These data originate in a study of T cell clones after liver transplantation. Turning to the study itself: Third-party-reactive TCRbeta sequences from pre-transplant mixed lymphocyte reactions served as antigen-independent comparators. Three of eight recipients were HCV-positive; others had non-autoimmune, non-viral indications.

Germline assignment: CDR1 MDHEN and CDR2 SYDVKM. The V gene lost 1 base and the J gene lost 7 bases, with 5 bases spanning the gap. The CDR3 has 12 residues. Findings and caveats of the study: In two subjects, few donor cells limited the measurable donor-reactive repertoire.

Only in-frame clones appear in the TCRdb table, and some are missing; sequencing was by immunoSEQ multiplex PCR. The data show about 51,000 clones, less than 90% seen once. Sequences were derived from CD8+ T cells from blood, sampled 12 months after liver transplant. This sequence joins TRBV28 and TRBJ2-1; no clear D. The TCR comes from a human patient who received a liver transplant. Among the T cells, some may be from the graft donor. The CDR3 loop reads CASSLSANEQFF. The DNA for the CDR3 is TGTGCCAGCAGTTTATCGGCTAATGAGCAGTTCTTC.